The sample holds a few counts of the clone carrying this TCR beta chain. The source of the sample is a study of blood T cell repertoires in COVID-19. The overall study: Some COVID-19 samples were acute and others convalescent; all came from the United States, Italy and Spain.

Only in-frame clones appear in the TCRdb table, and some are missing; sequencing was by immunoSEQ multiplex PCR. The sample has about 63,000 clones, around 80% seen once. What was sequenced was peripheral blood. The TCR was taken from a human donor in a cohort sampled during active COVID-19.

The CDR3 here is CASSLRQGVYEQYF. The CDR3 DNA reads TGTGCCAGCAGCCTTCGACAGGGGGTCTACGAGCAGTACTTC. The rearrangement uses TRBV5-6 and TRBJ2-7; 9 nucleotides match TRBD1. V dropped 4 bases and J dropped 3; count of bases not matched to a gene: 5. The CDR3 spans 14 residues. Germline V lookup: CDR1 SGHDT, CDR2 YYEEEE.